The sequence of this T cell receptor (beta chain) was determined in a study of T cells in Graves' hyperthyroidism and ophthalmopathy (dated by TCRdb to about 2019). Notes on the research overall: Peripheral blood was sampled at the time of initial diagnosis, prior to any treatment. The approximately 95 discovery patients were divided at random into training and test sets in a 7:3 ratio. The study also compared thyroid tissue and blood T-cell repertoires from a handful of Graves' hyperthyroidism patients. A discovery cohort of around 98 patients, fewer than 50 with Graves' ophthalmopathy and approximately 60 with stable Graves' hyperthyroidism, was used to find distinguishing TCR V-J signatures. The paper describes TCR Vbeta CDR3 sequencing of 140 or so peripheral blood samples, made up of about 40 ophthalmopathy patients, some 80 hyperthyroidism patients and 17 progressor patients. Prospective prediction of ophthalmopathy was tested in an independent validation cohort consisting of fewer than 20 hyperthyroidism patients and 15 or so patients who later progressed to ophthalmopathy. After blood sampling, hyperthyroidism patients were treated with methimazole at a starting dose of 30 mg daily, and ophthalmopathy patients were treated with high-dose intravenous methylprednisolone. On the study overall, not on this receptor specifically: No statistical method was used to fix the sample size in advance, and group allocation was not hidden from the investigators. In cross-validation, a model built on a 13 V-J signature told ophthalmopathy apart from stable hyperthyroidism with under 90% sensitivity and roughly 81% specificity, and in testing the same model reached 80%/75%. In validation, progression to ophthalmopathy was predicted by the model with approximately 67% sensitivity and 72% to 85% specificity, a median of roughly 6.4 months before onset. Most expanded thyroid clonotypes (frequency above 0.001) were also detected in blood, a finding suggesting that blood repertoires may reflect thyroid immune responses.

This clonotype was seen many times. Its target antigen remains unknown. Qualities for individual bases were not recorded, and no much larger clone is one base off. The germline V gene (reference sequence) sets CDR1 to PRHDT and CDR2 to FYEKMQ. Spanning cysteine to phenylalanine, the CDR3 consists of 15 amino acids. The sequence is cut down to CDR3 DNA, 45 bases in frame from base 1. Germline trimming: 5 bases from V, 8 bases from J; junction bases outside gene matches: 10. TCR beta CDR3 regions were amplified from RNA transcripts. For the first round of RT-PCR on the TCR CDR3, the HTBI primer set was used together with the Qiagen OneStep RT-PCR kit. The libraries were constructed in a second round of multiplex PCR and then size-selected and purified. Libraries were sequenced paired-end with 100 bp reads on an Illumina HiSeq2000. On the authors' methods: SOAPnuke was used to process the raw data, throwing out any read that contained adapters or uncalled bases, had a mean Phred below 15, or lacked an exact constant-primer or identifier match. High-quality paired reads were merged with COPE v1.2.5, and unique nucleotide sequences were defined as clonotypes. MiTCR v1.1 was used to align clonotypes to the IMGT TRBV, TRBD and TRBJ reference segments. The analysis was restricted to V-J combinations with a frequency above 0.0001, which together covered about 99% of the repertoires. The TCS score was defined as F50 (clonal expansion) divided by E x V (chaos), with BLOSUM62-based TCRdist calculated between CDR3 peptides within each V-J. Welch's t-statistics and random forest reduced around 510 V-J features to fewer than 15, which were used in a naive Bayes classifier (R e1071). The public reads were run again by TCRdb, first through fastp at Q25 and then through MiXCR, and only productive beta chains were kept. Under each unique CDR3 protein, matching rows form one entry showing the most common genes and DNA. The V and J calls, along with clone size, are taken from TCRdb and not from the paper's own processing. The sample records hundreds of thousands of distinct CDR3 sequences, roughly 13% of which are singletons. The ten largest account for 9.2% of the sample.

Stable Graves' hyperthyroidism was defined as no progression to ophthalmopathy during 18 months of follow-up. Hyperthyroidism patients were aged 18 to 65 years and newly diagnosed, with disease duration of less than 2 months. Patients with uncontrolled infections, other autoimmune diseases, pregnancy or lactation were excluded. Clinical symptoms, serum thyroxine and TRAb, thyroid ultrasound, and orbital computed tomography formed the basis for the diagnoses. PBMCs were isolated from approximately 10 ml of fresh peripheral blood by Ficoll-Paque density gradient centrifugation. Trizol reagent was used to extract total RNA, and RNA quality was then checked on an Agilent 2100 Bioanalyzer.

This TCR came from a woman between 18 and 29 years old with Graves' hyperthyroidism. The V gene is TRBV13 and the J gene is TRBJ1-4; TRBD1 matches 8 bases in the middle. What was sequenced was blood. The CDR3: CASSTRTGTEEKLFF. The DNA sequence is given as TGTGCCAGCAGCACCCGGACAGGGACTGAAGAAAAACTGTTTTTT.